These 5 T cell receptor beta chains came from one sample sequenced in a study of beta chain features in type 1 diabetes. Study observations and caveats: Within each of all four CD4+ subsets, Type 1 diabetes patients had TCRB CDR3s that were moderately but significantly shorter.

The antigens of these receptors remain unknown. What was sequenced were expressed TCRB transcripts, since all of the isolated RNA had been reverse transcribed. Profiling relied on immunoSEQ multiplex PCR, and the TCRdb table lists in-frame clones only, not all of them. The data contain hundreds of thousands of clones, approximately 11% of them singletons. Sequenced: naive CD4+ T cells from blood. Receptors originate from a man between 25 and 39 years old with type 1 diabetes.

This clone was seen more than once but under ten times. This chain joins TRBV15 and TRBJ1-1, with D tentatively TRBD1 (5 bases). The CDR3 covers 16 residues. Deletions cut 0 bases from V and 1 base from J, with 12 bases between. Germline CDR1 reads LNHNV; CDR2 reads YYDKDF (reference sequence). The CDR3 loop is CATSRDRAGKNTEAFF. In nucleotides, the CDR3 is TGTGCCACCAGCAGAGATCGGGCAGGGAAGAACACTGAAGCTTTCTTT.

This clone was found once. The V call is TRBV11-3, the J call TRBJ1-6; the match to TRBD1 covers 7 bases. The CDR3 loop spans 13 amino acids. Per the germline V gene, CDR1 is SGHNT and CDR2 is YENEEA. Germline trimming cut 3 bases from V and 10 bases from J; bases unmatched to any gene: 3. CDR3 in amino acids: CASSLIQGSPLHF. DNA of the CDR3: TGTGCCAGCAGCTTGATACAGGGGTCACCCCTCCACTTT.

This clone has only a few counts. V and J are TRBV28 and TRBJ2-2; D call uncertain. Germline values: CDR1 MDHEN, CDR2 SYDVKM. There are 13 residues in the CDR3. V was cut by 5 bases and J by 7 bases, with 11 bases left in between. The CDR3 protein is CASSGGEGGELFF. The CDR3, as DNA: TGTGCCAGCAGTGGCGGAGAAGGCGGGGAGCTGTTTTTT.

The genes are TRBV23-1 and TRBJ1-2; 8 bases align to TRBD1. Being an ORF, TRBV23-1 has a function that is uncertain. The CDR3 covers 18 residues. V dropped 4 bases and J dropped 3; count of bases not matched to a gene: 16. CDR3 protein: CASSRPGYDRGLYYGYTF. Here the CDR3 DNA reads TGCGCCAGCAGTCGTCCTGGCTATGACAGGGGATTGTACTATGGCTACACCTTC.

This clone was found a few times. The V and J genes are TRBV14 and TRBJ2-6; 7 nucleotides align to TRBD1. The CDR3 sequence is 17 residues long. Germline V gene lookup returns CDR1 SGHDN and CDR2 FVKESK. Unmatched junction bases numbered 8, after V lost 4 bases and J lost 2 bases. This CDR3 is CASSPSPGQPGANVLTF. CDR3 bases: TGTGCCAGCAGCCCCTCGCCGGGACAGCCTGGGGCCAACGTCCTGACTTTC.